Here is one TCR beta chain with its context. The CDR3 is 15 amino acids. CDR1 is SGDLS and CDR2 is YYNGEE in the germline V gene. Trimming took 0 bases from V and 4 from J; bases not matched to a gene: 5. This sample was included in a study of T cell changes during pregnancy in multiple sclerosis. Clones were read by immunoSEQ multiplex PCR, and TCRdb kept only the in-frame ones, dropping some. The repertoire has tens of thousands of clones, about 91% of them found once; the top ten carry approximately 0.46%. The receptor was derived from a female donor in good health, enrolled as a control in a pregnancy study. The sample in question was CD4+ T cells from peripheral blood mononuclear cells, obtained in the third trimester of pregnancy. The rearrangement joins TRBV9 to TRBJ2-5; 8 nucleotides agree with TRBD2. The chain's CDR3 is CASSVGREVGETQYF. The CDR3 DNA sequence: TGTGCCAGCAGCGTAGGGCGGGAGGTTGGAGAGACCCAGTACTTC.